This T cell receptor (beta chain) came from a study of T cell responses to AZD1222 COVID-19 vaccine. Remarks on this clone: Its specificity is unknown.

Findings and caveats of the study: Vaccine-associated CD4 TCRs spanned spike, dominant at 160-218 and 743-854. Baseline seropositivity occurred in only six AZD1222 recipients.

Profiled with immunoSEQ multiplex PCR; TCRdb holds only in-frame clones, not every one. Of 150,000 to 180,000 clones listed, roughly nine tenths are singletons. Germline V CDR1 and CDR2: LNHDA, SQIVND (reference sequence). This CDR3 has 13 residues. V was pared by 10 bases and J by 0 bases, with 9 bases between. The TCR was taken from an adult in good health. The rearrangement joins TRBV19 to TRBJ2-2; D unresolved. This specimen was peripheral blood, taken on day 0 of AZD1222 vaccination. The CDR3 loop is CATDRTNTGELFF. As DNA, the CDR3 is TGTGCCACAGACCGAACGAACACCGGGGAGCTGTTTTTT.